The T cell receptor (beta chain) described here comes from a study of CD8 T cells in ankylosing spondylitis. TCRdb re-called the 5' RACE reads with MiXCR, one entry per CDR3 protein. The sample shows under 7,500 distinct CDR3 sequences, 2.8% of them seen only once. This clonotype was counted many times. No antigen is known for it. V lost 0 bases and J lost 8, with 11 bases in between. CDR1 and CDR2 (germline): SGDLS, YYNGEE. The CDR3 consists of 13 residues. Notes on the study in general: Ankylosing spondylitis blood seemed to carry a telltale TCR beta motif made of about 8 highly homologous variants. There was reportedly significant enrichment of clones that were disease-linked in matched ankylosing spondylitis synovial fluid. Some motif variants had been reported before (in reactive arthritis synovial fluid and blood).

Specimen: blood, either unsorted or a sorted T cell fraction (not recorded which). This clonotype was sampled from a female donor with ankylosing spondylitis or in good health (not recorded which). The J gene is TRBJ1-2, the V gene TRBV9; tentatively, D is TRBD1 (6 bases). The CDR3 DNA sequence: TGTGCCAGCAGCGTAGTTGGGGGCAAAGGCTACACCTTC. It encodes CASSVVGGKGYTF. The full variable domain, in which reference TRBV9 and TRBJ1-2 provide the parts outside the CDR3, is DSGVTQTPKHLITATGQRVTLRCSPRSGDLSVYWYQQSLDQGLQFLIQYYNGEERAKGNILERFSAQQFPDLHSELNLSSLELGDSALYFCASSVVGGKGYTFGSGTRLTVV.